Following are 3 T cell receptor beta chains from one sample sequenced in a study of CXCR3-negative and CXCR3-positive naive CD8 T cells. For these TCRs, the target antigens are not known. The TRB cDNA libraries were prepared by 5' RACE with UMI labels. TCRdb reprocessed the 5' RACE reads and reports one entry per CDR3 protein, with no DNA. The sample has 150,000 to 170,000 distinct CDR3 sequences. Study findings and constraints: More hydrophobic TRB CDR3s were found in CXCR3-positive naive cells than in CXCR3-negative naive cells.

The sample comprised naive CXCR3+ CD8+ T cells from blood. This sample's subset: CD45RO-CCR7+CD27+CD95- naive CD8+ T cells expressing CXCR3 (TNR3+). Every receptor here comes from a human donor in good health. Some clones in this sample may be carry-over from other donors' samples.

The gene calls are TRBV7-8 and TRBJ1-2; the D gene TCRdb calls, TRBD1, cannot be checked with no DNA. Germline assignment: CDR1 SGHVS and CDR2 FQNEAQ. This CDR3 has 14 residues. This CDR3 reads CASSSTGGYRGYTF.

The chain employs TRBV10-2 and TRBJ2-5; TCRdb selects TRBD2, and the lack of DNA leaves this call unchecked. Germline V gene data show CDR1 as WSHSY and CDR2 as SAAADI. The CDR3 loop spans 14 amino acids. The CDR3 region is CASSPSGLEETQYF.

CDR3 sequence: CASSPSTGPYSNQPQHF. This chain links TRBV7-6 with TRBJ1-5; TCRdb's D gene call, TRBD1, goes unchecked for lack of DNA. CDR1 is SGHVS and CDR2 is FNYEAQ in the germline V gene. There are 17 residues in the CDR3.